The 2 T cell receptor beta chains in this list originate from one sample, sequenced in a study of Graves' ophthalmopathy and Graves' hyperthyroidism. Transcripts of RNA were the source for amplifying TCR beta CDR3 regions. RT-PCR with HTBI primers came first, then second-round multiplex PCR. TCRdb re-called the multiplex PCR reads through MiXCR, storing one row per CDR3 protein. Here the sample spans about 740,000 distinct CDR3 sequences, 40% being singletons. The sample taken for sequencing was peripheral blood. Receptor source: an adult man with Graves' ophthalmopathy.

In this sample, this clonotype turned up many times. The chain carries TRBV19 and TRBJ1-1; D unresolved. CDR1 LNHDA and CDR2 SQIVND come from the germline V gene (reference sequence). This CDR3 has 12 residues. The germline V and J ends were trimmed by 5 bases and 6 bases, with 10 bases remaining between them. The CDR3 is CASSVSQAEAFF. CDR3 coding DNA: TGTGCCAGTAGTGTCTCACAAGCTGAAGCTTTCTTT. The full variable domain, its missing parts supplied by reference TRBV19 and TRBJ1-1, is DGGITQSPKYLFRKEGQNVTLSCEQNLNHDAMYWYRQDPGQGLRLIYYSQIVNDFQKGDIAEGYSVSREKKESFPLTVTSAQKNPTAFYLCASSVSQAEAFFGQGTRLTVV.

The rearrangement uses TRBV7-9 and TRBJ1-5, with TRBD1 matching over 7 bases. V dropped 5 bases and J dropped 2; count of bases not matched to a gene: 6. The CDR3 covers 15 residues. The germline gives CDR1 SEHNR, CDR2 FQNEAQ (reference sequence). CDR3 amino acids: CASSRSGTGNQPQHF. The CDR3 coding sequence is TGTGCCAGCAGCAGATCCGGGACAGGCAATCAGCCCCAGCATTTT.